This T cell receptor beta chain was recorded in a study of breast tumors, draining lymph nodes, adjacent tissues. General study findings and limits: Tumor TCR diversity was below lymph nodes but above nontumor tissue.

Details on this clonotype: The target antigen is unknown.

The lymph nodes were axillary draining lymph nodes from breast cancer patients. TCRdb re-called the multiplex PCR reads with MiXCR, one entry per CDR3 protein. The table records fewer than 300,000 distinct CDR3 sequences, roughly 30% of them present only once. The germline CDR1 and CDR2 sequences are SGDLS and YYNGEE. The junction had 10 bases not matched to a gene; V was cut back by 0 bases and J by 1 base. The CDR3 extends over 18 amino acids. The V call is TRBV9, the J call TRBJ2-3, with 8 positions matching TRBD2. The sequenced sample was axillary lymph node tissue. This receptor was obtained from a female donor with breast cancer. Some clones in this sample may be carry-over from other donors' samples. The CDR3 sequence is CASSVVRGASGRTDTQYF. The CDR3 DNA reads TGTGCCAGCAGCGTAGTCCGCGGGGCTAGCGGGCGCACAGATACGCAGTATTTT.